This entry concerns a single T cell receptor beta chain. Its antigen is not yet known. One base away there is no much larger clone; base qualities are not given. No treatment had been received by any patient before thyroid surgery. Patient clinical samples collected from the early 2010s to the late 2010s were retrospectively analysed using T-cell receptor beta sequencing. Receptor libraries were prepared by PCR. Sequencing used an Illumina HiSeq 4000. High-throughput sequencing was used to profile the CDR3 region of the TCR beta-chain in every patient. For the original study's pipeline: The researchers built a classifier to tell apart papillary thyroid cancer patients with distant metastasis, based on CDR3 differences among clinicopathological groups. To measure repertoire diversity the researchers used the Shannon index, while the Morisita-Horn index served to gauge how similar the tumor and blood repertoires were. TCRdb handled the public reads itself, with Q25 trimming in fastp and clone calling in MiXCR, and kept productive beta chains. What appears here as the V and J calls and clone size reflects TCRdb's work, not the paper's. The sample yields 22,000 or so clones; approximately 23% were counted once. In total, the top ten clones hold roughly 12% of the sample.

Between the V and J ends, shortened by 5 bases and 6 bases respectively, the junction contains 14 bases. The CDR1 and CDR2 encoded by the germline V gene (reference sequence) are DFQATT and SNEGSKA. Including the terminal cysteine and phenylalanine, the CDR3 comprises 12 residues. Of all the DNA, just the CDR3 is kept, 36 bases in frame from base 1. The data stem from a study of metastatic and nonmetastatic thyroid tumors (dated by TCRdb to about 2020). Background on the whole study: Repertoires were compared across peripheral blood and tumor or nodule tissue samples from malignant and benign thyroid patients.

Findings and caveats that apply to the study as a whole: In both blood and tumor samples, malignant tumors were reported to have significantly higher TCR beta diversity than benign nodules.

The receptor chain draws on TRBV20-1 and TRBJ2-7, with no reliable assignment of the D segment. This clonotype was obtained from a female donor with papillary thyroid cancer or a benign thyroid nodule (not recorded which). Some clones in this sample may be carry-over from other donors' samples. Specimen: tumor tissue. The CDR3: CSALGGLGEQYF. The DNA sequence is given as TGCAGTGCTCTCGGCGGATTGGGCGAGCAGTACTTC.